This TCR beta chain was recorded in a study of blood T cell repertoires in COVID-19. Study-wide background: PBMCs, B-cell-depleted T cells, or T cells provided the cDNA or gDNA that made up the material.

The CDR3 spans 13 residues. Germline values: CDR1 SNHLY, CDR2 FYNNEI. V lost 0 bases, J lost 3 bases, and 4 bases lay in between. Sequencing used immunoSEQ multiplex PCR; TCRdb keeps in-frame clones, though not all of them. The sample lists 90,000 to 130,000 clones, about 80% occurring once. Sequenced sample: peripheral blood. The TCR was taken from a woman aged 70 to 79 with acute or convalescent COVID-19. The chain joins TRBV2 to TRBJ2-3, with D unclear. This chain's CDR3 is CASSEASTDTQYF. In DNA, the CDR3 is TGTGCCAGCAGTGAAGCGTCTACAGATACGCAGTATTTT.